The 5 T cell receptor beta chains below come from one sample, sequenced in a study of identical twins. A single record per CDR3 protein comes from TCRdb applying MiXCR to the 5' RACE reads. The sample has around 230,000 distinct CDR3 sequences; 6% to 7% are singletons. These records were also assigned to another study, of T cells expressing NK-cell markers.

Material: CD8+ T cells sorted from blood. These receptors originate from a woman aged 18 to 35 in good health.

This clonotype was recorded a few times. V usage is TRBV6-5 and J usage is TRBJ2-2; D is uncertain. Trimming took 0 bases from V and 4 from J, leaving 12 bases between them. The V gene's germline CDR1 is MNHEY and CDR2 SVGAGI. The CDR3 has 16 residues. CDR3 in amino acids: CASSYSIGKTTGELFF. The CDR3 DNA follows: TGTGCCAGCAGTTACTCGATAGGGAAAACCACCGGGGAGCTGTTTTTT.

In this sample, this clonotype turned up a few times. The J gene is TRBJ2-3, the V gene TRBV9; D might be TRBD2 (6 bases). Germline V gene sequence: CDR1 SGDLS, CDR2 YYNGEE. The CDR3 runs to 16 residues. Trimming took off 4 bases at V and 4 bases at J, with 19 bases between the two ends. The CDR3 DNA reads TGTGCCAGCAGCTCTCCTGCTAGCGATCCAGCAGATACGCAGTATTTT. This gives the protein CASSSPASDPADTQYF.

This clonotype has a handful of counts. The V and J genes are TRBV7-9 and TRBJ2-1, with TRBD1 matching over 7 bases. The CDR3 contains 14 residues. From germline, CDR1 is SEHNR and CDR2 FQNEAQ (reference sequence). Losses at the gene ends were 6 bases for V and 7 bases for J; bases not matched to a gene: 9. The CDR3 DNA sequence: TGTGCCAGCAGGGACCGGGACAGACCGAATGAGCAGTTCTTC. It is translated as CASRDRDRPNEQFF.

This clonotype appeared a few times. The CDR3: CAWSPPNDEQFF. The DNA for the CDR3 is TGTGCCTGGAGTCCCCCTAACGATGAGCAGTTCTTC. This chain connects TRBV30 to TRBJ2-1; D is ambiguous. The CDR3 has 12 residues. V lost 2 bases and J 8 bases, leaving 10 bases between the germline ends. Germline V lookup: CDR1 GTSNPN, CDR2 SVGIG (reference sequence). Full variable domain (outside the CDR3, taken from reference TRBV30 and TRBJ2-1): SQTIHQWPATLVQPVGSPLSLECTVEGTSNPNLYWYRQAAGRGLQLLFYSVGIGQISSEVPQNLSASRPQDRQFILSSKKLLLSDSGFYLCAWSPPNDEQFFGPGTRLTVL.

V is TRBV3-1 and J is TRBJ2-1, with D possibly matching TRBD1 (6 bases). The CDR3 totals 15 residues. V gave up 6 bases and J gave up 8 bases, with 20 bases separating them. Germline CDR1 reads LGHDT; CDR2 reads YNNKEL (reference sequence). The CDR3 region is CASRVQGASIDEQFF. DNA for the CDR3: TGTGCCAGCAGAGTACAGGGCGCCTCGATAGATGAGCAGTTCTTC.